Reported below is one T cell receptor (beta chain). The germline gives CDR1 MNHEY, CDR2 SMNVEV (reference sequence). J lost 7 bases, V lost 3 bases, and 11 bases had no gene match. The CDR3 is 15 amino acids. Sequencing used immunoSEQ multiplex PCR; TCRdb keeps in-frame clones, though not all of them. The sample shows 84,000 or so clones, 97% of them seen only once. This sample is drawn from a study of technical replicates of blood from a few donors. Material for sequencing was T cells isolated from PBMCs. The rearrangement links TRBV27 to TRBJ2-5, with 7 bases matching TRBD2. This clonotype originated in a human donor in good health. CDR3 in DNA: TGTGCCAGCAGTTTTGCCCAATGGGGGGAGGGGACCCAGTACTTC. Protein: CASSFAQWGEGTQYF.